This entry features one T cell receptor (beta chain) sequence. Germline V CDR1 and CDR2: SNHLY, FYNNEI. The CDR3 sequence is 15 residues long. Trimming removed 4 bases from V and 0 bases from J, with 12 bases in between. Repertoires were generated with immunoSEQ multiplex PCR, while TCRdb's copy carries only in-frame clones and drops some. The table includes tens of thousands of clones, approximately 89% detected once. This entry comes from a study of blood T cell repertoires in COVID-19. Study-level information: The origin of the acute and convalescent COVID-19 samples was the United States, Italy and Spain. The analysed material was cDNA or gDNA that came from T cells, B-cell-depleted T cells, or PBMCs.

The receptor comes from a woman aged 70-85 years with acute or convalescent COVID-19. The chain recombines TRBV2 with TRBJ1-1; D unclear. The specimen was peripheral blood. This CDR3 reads CASSVQRSMNTEAFF. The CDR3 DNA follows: TGTGCCAGCAGTGTACAACGCTCAATGAACACTGAAGCTTTCTTT.